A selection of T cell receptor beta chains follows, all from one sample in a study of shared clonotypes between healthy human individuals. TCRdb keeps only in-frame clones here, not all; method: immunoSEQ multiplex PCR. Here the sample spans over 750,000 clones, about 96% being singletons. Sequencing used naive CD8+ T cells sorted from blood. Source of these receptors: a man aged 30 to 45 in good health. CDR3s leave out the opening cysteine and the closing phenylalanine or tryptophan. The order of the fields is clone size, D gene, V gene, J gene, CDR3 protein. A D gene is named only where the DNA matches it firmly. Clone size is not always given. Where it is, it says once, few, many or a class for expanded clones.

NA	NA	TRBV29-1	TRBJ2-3	SVEGSRLSSTDTQY
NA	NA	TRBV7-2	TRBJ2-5	ASSLGSPQETQY
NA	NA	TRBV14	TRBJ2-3	ASSLVPAGDTQY
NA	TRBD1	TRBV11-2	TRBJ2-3	ASSSRGDRWHDTDTQY
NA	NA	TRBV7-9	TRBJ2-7	ASSLGTGYEQY
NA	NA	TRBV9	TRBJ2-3	ASSASWAESTDTQY
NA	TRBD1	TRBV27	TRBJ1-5	ASSLNSGTGIQPQH
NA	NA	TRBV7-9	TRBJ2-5	ASSFIGVQEIQY
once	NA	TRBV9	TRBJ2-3	ASSVAGGGPGTDTQY
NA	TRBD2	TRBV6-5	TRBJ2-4	ASSPKGLAGYIQY
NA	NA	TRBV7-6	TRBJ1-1	ASSLRADRNTEAF
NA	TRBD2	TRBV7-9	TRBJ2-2	ASSPLAGGNTGELF
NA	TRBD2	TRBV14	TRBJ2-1	ASSRYQTPAGVDEQF
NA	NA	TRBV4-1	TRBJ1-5	ASSQARSLRPQH
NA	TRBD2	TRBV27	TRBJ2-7	ASSLGSGRSHEQY
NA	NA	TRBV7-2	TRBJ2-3	ASSLDTDTQY
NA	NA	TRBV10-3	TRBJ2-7	AISEPPGAPYEQY